This TCR beta chain comes out of a study of T-cell memory formation after mild COVID-19. Broader study findings: The study detected some responding clones in pre-infection memory, suggesting cross-reactive memory joined. Clones shrinking from day 15 to 85 showed even CD4/CD8 mixes; later expanders tilted CD4+.

TCRdb reprocessed the 5' RACE reads via MiXCR and lists one record per CDR3 protein. This table holds 220,000 or so distinct CDR3 sequences, around 8.8% found once. Trimming took 0 bases from V and 6 from J, leaving 3 bases between them. CDR1 is WSHSY and CDR2 is SAAADI in the germline V gene. The CDR3 loop spans 12 amino acids. About this clonotype itself: The antigen is undetermined.

The sequenced sample was PBMCs or a T cell subset sorted from them (not recorded which). The receptor's source is a man in his late teens or twenties who had mild COVID-19 (a few samples of this study predate the infection). Cell type and time point are not known. The J gene is TRBJ1-5, the V gene TRBV10-2; D is uncertain. As DNA, the CDR3 is TGCGCCAGCAGTGAGTCGCGTCAGCCCCAGCATTTT. It yields the protein CASSESRQPQHF.